Shown below are 22 T cell receptor beta chains from a single sample sequenced in a study of blood T cell repertoires in COVID-19. The repertoire was sequenced with immunoSEQ multiplex PCR; TCRdb's copy has only in-frame clones and lacks some. Of about 230,000 clones in the sample, 85% to 90% were seen once. Sequenced material: peripheral blood. These receptors all stem from a woman aged 55 to 70 with acute or convalescent COVID-19.

This chain joins TRBV7-8 and TRBJ1-2; possible D gene TRBD1, 5 bases. From germline, CDR1 is SGHVS and CDR2 FQNEAQ. Trimming removed 3 bases at V and 0 bases at J, with 8 bases between. This CDR3 has 14 residues. The CDR3 DNA follows: TGTGCCAGCAGCTTGGGGGGGGCTAACTATGGCTACACCTTC. Translating gives CASSLGGANYGYTF.

This clone has more than one count but fewer than ten. Additional DNA sequences in this sample encode the identical CDR3. The gene calls are TRBV5-1 and TRBJ1-4; TRBD1 might be the D (5 bases). The V end lost 0 bases, the J end lost 4 bases, and 7 bases lay between the germline ends. This CDR3 has 14 residues. Looked up from germline, CDR1 is SGHRS and CDR2 is YFSETQ. The CDR3 reads CASSLVGDNEKLFF. CDR3 in DNA: TGCGCCAGCAGCTTGGTAGGGGATAATGAAAAACTGTTTTTT.

This clone was seen just once. The V call is TRBV11-2, the J call TRBJ1-4; D ambiguous. Between the trimmed V and J ends, which lost 0 bases and 3 bases, there was a span of 11 bases. From germline, CDR1 is SGHAT and CDR2 FQNNGV. The CDR3 has 16 residues. The CDR3 loop reads CASSLDYGVANEKLFF. The CDR3 DNA reads as TGTGCCAGCAGCTTAGATTACGGGGTCGCTAATGAAAAACTGTTTTTT.

J is TRBJ1-1 and V is TRBV7-3; D might be TRBD1 (6 bases). CDR3 length: 13 residues. Per the germline V gene, CDR1 is SGHTA and CDR2 is FQGTGA. The V and J ends lost 1 base and 6 bases respectively, with 9 bases between them. In DNA form, the CDR3 reads TGTGCCAGCAGCTTAAGGCCAGGGGCTGAAGCTTTCTTT. Protein: CASSLRPGAEAFF.

The chain joins TRBV4-1 to TRBJ2-5; D ambiguous. Trimming took off 0 bases at V and 7 bases at J, with 6 bases between the two ends. This CDR3 spans 12 amino acids. Germline CDR1 is MGHRA and CDR2 is YSYEKL. The CDR3 DNA sequence: TGCGCCAGCAGCCAAGATCCAGGGACCCAGTACTTC. It specifies CASSQDPGTQYF.

V usage is TRBV11-2 and J usage is TRBJ1-3, with a tentative D call TRBD1 (6 bases). CDR1 and CDR2 (germline): SGHAT, FQNNGV. This CDR3 contains 14 residues. The ends were cut back, 1 base at V and 3 bases at J, with 7 bases in the middle. The CDR3 is CASSLAGDGNTIYF. As DNA, the CDR3 is TGTGCCAGCAGCTTAGCAGGGGATGGAAACACCATATATTTT. The variable domain in full, with the rest retrieved from reference TRBV11-2 and TRBJ1-3, is EAGVAQSPRYKIIEKRQSVAFWCNPISGHATLYWYQQILGQGPKLLIQFQNNGVVDDSQLPKDRFSAERLKGVDSTLKIQPAKLEDSAVYLCASSLAGDGNTIYFGEGSWLTVV.

The genes are TRBV15 and TRBJ2-3, with 11 bases lining up with TRBD2. Germline-derived CDR1 and CDR2 are LNHNV and YYDKDF (reference sequence). The CDR3 spans 20 residues. V lost 0 bases, J lost 2 bases, and 13 bases stayed unmatched. CDR3 sequence (DNA): TGTGCCACCAGCAGAGACCCTAGGCCAGGACTAGCGGGTGTCACAGATACGCAGTATTTT. Protein sequence: CATSRDPRPGLAGVTDTQYF.

J is TRBJ2-5 and V is TRBV5-1; TRBD1 aligns across 9 bases. Per the germline V gene, CDR1 is SGHRS and CDR2 is YFSETQ. The CDR3 has 14 residues. V gave up 5 bases and J gave up 4 bases; unmatched junction bases: 6. This chain's CDR3 is CASRSGTGLETQYF. DNA for the CDR3: TGCGCCAGCAGATCCGGGACAGGGTTAGAGACCCAGTACTTC.

The rearrangement joins TRBV19 to TRBJ1-5; 7 bases align to TRBD1. The length of the CDR3 is 14 residues. The V gene end was trimmed by 6 bases and the J gene end by 3 bases; junction bases not matched to a gene: 5. In germline, CDR1 is LNHDA, CDR2 SQIVND (reference sequence). The DNA of the CDR3 is TGTGCCAGTAGGACGACAGGGAACAATCAGCCCCAGCATTTT. It encodes CASRTTGNNQPQHF.

This rearrangement joins TRBV6-5 to TRBJ2-3; D is perhaps TRBD1 (6 bases). The V and J ends lost 6 bases and 3 bases respectively, with 13 bases between them. This CDR3 has 14 amino acids. CDR1 and CDR2 (germline): MNHEY, SVGAGI. The CDR3 DNA reads as TGTGCCAGCAGCGCGAACAGGGTGACAGATACGCAGTATTTT. Translated: CASSANRVTDTQYF.

This chain connects TRBV7-2 to TRBJ2-2; 7 nucleotides agree with TRBD1. The germline CDR1 and CDR2 sequences are SGHTA and FQGNSA. The CDR3 contains 19 residues. V lost 5 bases, J lost 4 bases, and 19 bases stayed unmatched. This CDR3 reads CASSQPKPGTVSGTGELFF. The DNA for the CDR3 is TGTGCCAGCAGCCAGCCGAAGCCCGGGACAGTCTCGGGCACCGGGGAGCTGTTTTTT. Looking up the rest from reference TRBV7-2 and TRBJ2-2 gives the full variable domain: GAGVSQSPSNKVTEKGKDVELRCDPISGHTALYWYRQSLGQGLEFLIYFQGNSAPDKSGLPSDRFSAERTGGSVSTLTIQRTQQEDSAVYLCASSQPKPGTVSGTGELFFGEGSRLTVL.

The rearrangement links TRBV28 to TRBJ1-1, with 9 positions matching TRBD1. With 6 bases clipped from V and 10 bases from J, the junction kept 9 bases outside the gene matches. This CDR3 is 13 amino acids long. The germline CDR1 and CDR2 sequences are MDHEN and SYDVKM. The CDR3 is CASRTGGPSGAFF. CDR3 DNA: TGTGCCAGCAGAACAGGGGGCCCTTCAGGAGCTTTCTTT.

The chain couples TRBV28 to TRBJ1-2; TRBD1 matches at 7 bases. This CDR3 region has 13 residues. CDR1 and CDR2 from the germline V gene are MDHEN and SYDVKM. Losses at the gene ends were 6 bases for V and 4 bases for J; bases not matched to a gene: 5. Here the CDR3 reads CASRDRLTYGYTF. The CDR3 DNA sequence: TGTGCCAGCAGGGACAGGTTAACCTATGGCTACACCTTC.

The chain has TRBV5-6 and TRBJ2-1; 9 nucleotides line up with TRBD1. J lost 10 bases, V lost 4 bases, and 9 bases had no gene match. The CDR3 is 14 amino acids. CDR1 SGHDT and CDR2 YYEEEE come from the germline V gene. The CDR3 nucleotides are TGTGCCAGCAGCGACGGGACAGGGAGGGGGGAGCAGTTCTTC. It is translated as CASSDGTGRGEQFF.

About this clone: Other nucleotide sequences from this sample produce the same CDR3. The CDR3 loop reads CASSPQGASGNTIYF. CDR3 DNA sequence: TGTGCCAGCAGCCCCCAGGGGGCCTCTGGAAACACCATATATTTT. The J gene is TRBJ1-3, the V gene TRBV7-9; 8 bases map to TRBD1. The germline V gene has CDR1 SEHNR and CDR2 FQNEAQ (reference sequence). This CDR3 comprises 15 residues. V dropped 5 bases and J dropped 0; count of bases not matched to a gene: 3.

The rearrangement joins TRBV19 to TRBJ2-1; 10 bases align to TRBD1. The germline V gene encodes CDR1 LNHDA and CDR2 SQIVND (reference sequence). The CDR3 is made up of 14 amino acids. V trimming: 7 bases; J trimming: 8 bases; junction bases outside the gene matches: 8. CDR3 region: CASNRQGAGDEQFF. CDR3 DNA sequence: TGTGCCAGTAATCGACAGGGGGCGGGGGATGAGCAGTTCTTC.

The CDR3 protein is CASSERGGSEQYF. DNA for the CDR3: TGTGCCAGCAGTGAACGGGGGGGCTCCGAGCAGTACTTC. The chain couples TRBV6-4 to TRBJ2-7, with 8 nucleotides matching TRBD2. The ends lost 3 bases at V and 6 bases at J; junction bases unmatched: 4. The CDR3 runs 13 residues. Germline-derived CDR1 and CDR2 are MRHNA and SNTAGT.

The rearrangement links TRBV19 to TRBJ1-1, with D possibly matching TRBD1 (5 bases). The CDR3 spans 14 residues. V was clipped by 4 bases and J by 8 bases, with 17 bases between them. Germline-derived CDR1 and CDR2 are LNHDA and SQIVND (reference sequence). The CDR3 nucleotides read TGTGCCAGTAGTAACTATCCCGGACAAATCGAAGCTTTCTTT. This sequence encodes CASSNYPGQIEAFF. Full variable domain (missing parts from reference TRBV19 and TRBJ1-1): DGGITQSPKYLFRKEGQNVTLSCEQNLNHDAMYWYRQDPGQGLRLIYYSQIVNDFQKGDIAEGYSVSREKKESFPLTVTSAQKNPTAFYLCASSNYPGQIEAFFGQGTRLTVV.

The V call is TRBV2, the J call TRBJ1-5, with D maybe TRBD1 (6 bases). Germline CDR1 and CDR2: SNHLY and FYNNEI. This CDR3 is 15 amino acids long. Trimming stripped 6 bases from V and 2 bases from J, with 14 bases between. The CDR3 DNA follows: TGTGCCAGCAGCCCACAGGGAATGGGCAATCAGCCCCAGCATTTT. Protein sequence: CASSPQGMGNQPQHF.

The chain employs TRBV6-2 or TRBV6-3 and TRBJ2-5; 9 nucleotides agree with TRBD2. CDR3 length: 17 residues. CDR1 is MNHEY, CDR2 SVGEGT, per germline. V lost 2 bases, J lost 2 bases, and 9 bases stayed unmatched. CDR3 DNA: TGTGCCAGCAGTTACGATGATCTAGCGGGGTTACAAGAGACCCAGTACTTC. This codes for CASSYDDLAGLQETQYF.

The chain carries TRBV19 and TRBJ2-6; 10 bases line up with TRBD1. Germline V lookup: CDR1 LNHDA, CDR2 SQIVND (reference sequence). V shed 4 bases and J 2 bases; nucleotides not matched to a gene: 8. This CDR3 spans 18 amino acids. Written as DNA, the CDR3 is TGTGCCAGTAGTAGTGCCGGGACAGGGGCGGCTGGGGCCAACGTCCTGACTTTC. Translated: CASSSAGTGAAGANVLTF.

This chain joins TRBV10-3 and TRBJ2-4; a possible D gene is TRBD1 (5 bases). The CDR3 is 14 amino acids. The germline CDR1 and CDR2 sequences are ENHRY and SYGVKD. Trimming removed 11 bases from V and 7 bases from J, with 21 bases in between. CDR3 DNA sequence: TGTGCCTCCTCGGCCCAGGGATCCGATAACATTCAGTACTTC. Translated: CASSAQGSDNIQYF.